This T cell receptor (beta chain) was identified during a study of human T cells and chemical hapten exposure. About the study: Patch tests of 0.01% DPC on the upper back were read at 6 days. Findings of the study overall: With regard to DPC sensitization, TCRs above 1 in 1000 frequency did not change.

TCRdb re-derived calls from the RACE reads in MiXCR, one entry per CDR3 protein. The sample has about 80,000 distinct CDR3 sequences; around 10% are singletons. Indicated time point: patch test 2, 6 weeks after DPC sensitization. Treatment noted: therapeutic diphenylcyclopropenone sensitization with weekly scalp DPC. Details on this clonotype: Its target is not known.

CDR1 and CDR2 from the germline V gene are SGHNT and YENEEA. The CDR3 is made up of 16 amino acids. The ends lost 0 bases at V and 4 bases at J; junction bases unmatched: 8. The chain is built from TRBV11-3 and TRBJ2-5; 7 nucleotides align to TRBD1. The input for sequencing was whole blood, taken in connection with sensitization to the hapten diphenylcyclopropenone (DPC). The origin of this receptor is a man in his late teens or twenties with alopecia areata. Some clones in this sample may be carry-over from other donors' samples. CDR3 DNA sequence: TGTGCCAGCAGCTTAGAGGGAACAGGGGCGCGAGAGACCCAGTACTTC. Its protein is CASSLEGTGARETQYF.